The 30 T cell receptor beta chains below all came from one sample that was sequenced in a study of T-cell memory formation after mild COVID-19. TCRdb processed the 5' RACE reads anew with MiXCR; each CDR3 protein has one entry. Among 500,000 to 650,000 distinct CDR3 sequences, about 20% were seen once, and the ten largest hold roughly 8.3%. Sequences were obtained from PBMCs or a T cell subset sorted from them (not recorded which). The receptors stem from an adult woman who had mild COVID-19 (a few samples of this study predate the infection). Cell type and time point are not known.

The sample holds many counts of this clonotype. The chain couples TRBV20-1 to TRBJ2-7; TRBD2 aligns across 15 bases. Trimming took 2 bases from V and 1 from J; bases not matched to a gene: 9. The CDR3 is 18 amino acids. Germline V gives CDR1 DFQATT, CDR2 SNEGSKA (reference sequence). This CDR3 reads CSARRAGLAGGYSYEQYF. In nucleotides, the CDR3 is TGCAGTGCTAGAAGGGCGGGACTAGCGGGGGGCTATTCCTACGAGCAGTACTTC.

The genes are TRBV20-1 and TRBJ2-1, with a tentative D call TRBD2 (6 bases). Germline V gene data show CDR1 as DFQATT and CDR2 as SNEGSKA (reference sequence). The CDR3 consists of 13 residues. Trimming shortened V by 6 bases and J by 9 bases, and 18 bases separated the two germline ends. The DNA of the CDR3 is TGCAGTGCCCTGACCCGGGACTTCGCTGAGCAGTTCTTC. Its protein is CSALTRDFAEQFF.

This clonotype was detected only once. V and J are TRBV18 and TRBJ2-1; 8 positions agree with TRBD1. The CDR3 extends over 14 amino acids. Trimming cost V 6 bases and J 7 bases; bases outside gene matches: 8. Germline V gene sequence: CDR1 KGHSH, CDR2 LQKENI. In DNA form, the CDR3 reads TGTGCCAGCTCGACGGACAGGGAAGGGAATGAGCAGTTCTTC. Translating it yields CASSTDREGNEQFF.

This chain uses TRBV7-6 with TRBJ2-3, with 10 bases identical to TRBD1. V shed 5 bases, J shed 4 bases, and the junction held 18 bases outside the gene matches. Germline V gene lookup returns CDR1 SGHVS and CDR2 FNYEAQ. This CDR3 has 19 residues. The CDR3 reads CASSLGQGFPSRAADTQYF. For the CDR3, the DNA is TGTGCCAGCAGCCTGGGACAGGGGTTTCCTAGCCGGGCGGCAGATACGCAGTATTTT.

This clonotype was detected only a few times. V gene TRBV9 combines with J gene TRBJ2-1, with 7 bases lining up with TRBD2. Germline values: CDR1 SGDLS, CDR2 YYNGEE. V was pared by 2 bases and J by 2 bases, with 4 bases of the junction left unmatched. The CDR3 sequence is 15 residues long. As DNA, the CDR3 is TGTGCCAGCAGCGTGAGGGAGGGCACCTACAATGAGCAGTTCTTC. Translating gives CASSVREGTYNEQFF.

This rearrangement joins TRBV2 to TRBJ2-3; D may be TRBD1 or TRBD2 (5 bases each). Trimming cost V 3 bases and J 10 bases, with 23 bases left between them. Germline assignment: CDR1 SNHLY and CDR2 FYNNEI. CDR3 length: 16 amino acids. CDR3 bases: TGTGCCAGCAGTGAGGGGCTAGCAGCTAGGGCTCGTGCGCAGTATTTT. It specifies CASSEGLAARARAQYF.

This clonotype was seen only a few times. The chain has TRBV6-2 or TRBV6-3 and TRBJ2-7; tentative D call: TRBD2 (5 bases). The CDR3 has 14 amino acids. The V end was cut by 8 bases, the J end by 1 base, with 15 bases between. Germline CDR1 reads MNHEY; CDR2 reads SVGEGT. For the CDR3, the DNA is TGTGCCAGCTGTACACCCCCGGGATCCTACGAGCAGTACTTC. Amino acids: CASCTPPGSYEQYF.

This clonotype showed up just a few times. This chain joins TRBV5-1 and TRBJ2-2; no clear D gene. The V gene lost 0 bases and the J gene lost 5 bases, with 17 bases spanning the gap. The CDR3 runs to 17 residues. Germline V gives CDR1 SGHRS, CDR2 YFSETQ. In nucleotides, the CDR3 is TGCGCCAGCAGCTTGGGTCGGGTTTCAACTGAGACCGGGGAGCTGTTTTTT. Translation: CASSLGRVSTETGELFF.

This clonotype occurred a few times. The CDR3 DNA reads as TGTGCCAGCAGCAACCTTGGAGGGGGTGGCAATCAGCCCCAGCATTTT. Its translation is CASSNLGGGGNQPQHF. The chain couples TRBV21-1 to TRBJ1-5; the table's D call TRBD1 went unverified against the DNA. TRBV21-1 constitutes a pseudogene. This CDR3 contains 16 residues.

The CDR3 region is CASSPGLAGGHEQYF. The DNA of the CDR3 is TGTGCCAGCTCACCCGGACTAGCGGGAGGCCACGAGCAGTACTTC. This chain joins TRBV18 and TRBJ2-7; 14 bases map to TRBD2. The J segment lost 5 bases and the V segment lost 3 bases, leaving 3 bases of the junction unmatched. The germline V gene encodes CDR1 KGHSH and CDR2 LQKENI. CDR3 size: 15 residues. Variable domain in full (rest from reference TRBV18 and TRBJ2-7): NAGVMQNPRHLVRRRGQEARLRCSPMKGHSHVYWYRQLPEEGLKFMVYLQKENIIDESGMPKERFSAEFPKEGPSILRIQQVVRGDSAAYFCASSPGLAGGHEQYFGPGTRLTVT.

The chain links TRBV20-1 to TRBJ1-5, with D unclear. The CDR3 is 14 amino acids. Per the germline V gene, CDR1 is DFQATT and CDR2 is SNEGSKA (reference sequence). Trimming took off 0 bases at V and 0 bases at J, with 6 bases between the two ends. The CDR3 coding sequence is TGCAGTGCTAGAGATCCGAATAGCAATCAGCCCCAGCATTTT. Protein: CSARDPNSNQPQHF.

This chain uses TRBV18 with TRBJ2-4, with TRBD2 matching 7 bases. Germline CDR1 and CDR2: KGHSH and LQKENI. V lost 3 bases to trimming and J lost 6 bases; unmatched junction nucleotides: 5. The CDR3 is 14 amino acids. The CDR3 reads CASSPDGGTNIQYF. The CDR3 bases are TGTGCCAGCTCACCTGACGGGGGGACAAACATTCAGTACTTC.

The rearrangement joins TRBV27 to TRBJ2-7; D possibly matches TRBD1 or TRBD2 (5 bases each). Trimming stripped 0 bases from V and 3 bases from J, with 12 bases between. Germline V gene lookup returns CDR1 MNHEY and CDR2 SMNVEV (reference sequence). The CDR3 totals 15 residues. This CDR3 is CASSLSSGPLYEQYF. In DNA, the CDR3 is TGTGCCAGCAGTTTATCCTCGGGGCCCCTCTACGAGCAGTACTTC.

The chain links TRBV20-1 to TRBJ2-3; possibly TRBD2 for D (5 bases). CDR1 DFQATT and CDR2 SNEGSKA come from the germline V gene (reference sequence). This CDR3 has 15 residues. Trimming left V 1 base short and J 4 bases short, with 15 bases between. In DNA, the CDR3 is TGCAGTGCTAGAGTCGCGGCCCAGCGGTCAGATACGCAGTATTTT. Protein: CSARVAAQRSDTQYF.

The chain is built from TRBV4-1 and TRBJ2-3; TRBD2 matches 9 bases. Per germline, CDR1 MGHRA and CDR2 YSYEKL. The length of the CDR3 is 15 residues. V shed 2 bases, J shed 7 bases, and the junction held 7 bases outside the gene matches. CDR3 in amino acids: CASSQSRGGANTQYF. The CDR3, as DNA: TGCGCCAGCAGCCAAAGCCGCGGGGGGGCGAATACGCAGTATTTT.

The rearrangement joins TRBV5-1 to TRBJ1-1; D is perhaps TRBD1 (5 bases). Between the trimmed V and J ends, which lost 4 bases and 1 base, there was a span of 11 bases. The germline CDR1 and CDR2 sequences are SGHRS and YFSETQ. The CDR3 runs to 14 residues. The DNA of the CDR3 is TGCGCCAGCAGCCGCCTTGGGGGGAACACTGAAGCTTTCTTT. It translates to CASSRLGGNTEAFF. The complete variable domain, with remaining parts taken from reference TRBV5-1 and TRBJ1-1, reads KAGVTQTPRYLIKTRGQQVTLSCSPISGHRSVSWYQQTPGQGLQFLFEYFSETQRNKGNFPGRFSGRQFSNSRSEMNVSTLELGDSALYLCASSRLGGNTEAFFGQGTRLTVV.

This clonotype was counted only a few times. V usage is TRBV27 and J usage is TRBJ2-5, with 12 bases identical to TRBD2. Germline CDR1 MNHEY, CDR2 SMNVEV (reference sequence). V shed 3 bases and J 1 base; nucleotides not matched to a gene: 3. This CDR3 spans 16 amino acids. The CDR3: CASSLAGLAGQETQYF. The CDR3 bases are TGTGCCAGCAGTTTGGCGGGACTAGCGGGCCAAGAGACCCAGTACTTC.

This clonotype appeared a few times. This sequence joins TRBV5-8 and TRBJ2-7; 8 bases align to TRBD1. CDR3 size: 16 residues. Germline V CDR1 and CDR2: SGHTS, YDEGEE. Trimming removed 3 bases from V and 2 bases from J; junction bases left unmatched: 10. CDR3 in amino acids: CASSSDPGTGPYEQYF. In DNA, the CDR3 is TGTGCCAGCAGCTCAGACCCCGGGACAGGCCCCTACGAGCAGTACTTC.

This clonotype was observed a few times. V and J are TRBV27 and TRBJ1-6; D is possibly TRBD1 (6 bases). Germline loops: CDR1 MNHEY, CDR2 SMNVEV (reference sequence). With 6 bases removed from V and 7 bases from J, the gap between germline ends came to 22 bases. The CDR3 totals 17 residues. Here the CDR3 reads CASRQQGSGIRNSPLHF. The CDR3, as DNA: TGTGCCAGCAGGCAACAGGGCTCCGGCATAAGGAATTCACCCCTCCACTTT.

This chain connects TRBV10-3 to TRBJ1-6; D might be TRBD1 (5 bases). Between the trimmed V and J ends, which lost 2 bases and 3 bases, there was a span of 17 bases. This CDR3 has 18 residues. Per the germline V gene, CDR1 is ENHRY and CDR2 is SYGVKD. The chain's CDR3 is CAISEGGIQGDYNSPLHF. CDR3 nucleotides: TGTGCCATCAGTGAGGGTGGAATCCAGGGCGACTATAATTCACCCCTCCACTTT.

The CDR3 spells CALIRISGSQETQYF. The CDR3 region has the DNA TGTGCCCTAATCCGGATATCGGGCTCCCAAGAGACCCAGTACTTC. This chain joins TRBV7-9 and TRBJ2-5; no reliable D call. V was clipped by 11 bases and J by 1 base, with 20 bases between them. This CDR3 comprises 15 residues. Germline V gives CDR1 SEHNR, CDR2 FQNEAQ (reference sequence).

The chain joins TRBV7-2 to TRBJ2-5, with 11 bases fitting TRBD1. The length of the CDR3 is 13 residues. The junction had 3 bases not matched to a gene; V was cut back by 5 bases and J by 7 bases. Germline loops: CDR1 SGHTA, CDR2 FQGNSA. The CDR3 protein is CASSPGQGATQYF. CDR3 bases: TGTGCCAGCAGCCCCGGACAGGGGGCGACCCAGTACTTC.

The table lists this clonotype with a count of one. The chain is built from TRBV7-2 and TRBJ1-4; D is uncertain. This CDR3 comprises 16 residues. Between the trimmed V and J ends, which lost 5 bases and 0 bases, there was a span of 13 bases. The germline gives CDR1 SGHTA, CDR2 FQGNSA. The CDR3: CASSPSLRATNEKLFF. The CDR3 DNA reads TGTGCCAGCAGCCCCTCGTTACGTGCAACTAATGAAAAACTGTTTTTT.

This chain uses TRBV6-2 or TRBV6-3 with TRBJ2-2, with 7 bases identical to TRBD1. The CDR3 is 16 residues long. Germline lookup yields CDR1 MNHEY and CDR2 SVGEGT. Trimming at V came to 6 bases and at J to 2 bases, leaving 9 bases not matched to a gene. The CDR3 here is CASRKTRDSNTGELFF. Here the CDR3 DNA reads TGTGCCAGCAGGAAGACCCGGGACAGCAACACCGGGGAGCTGTTTTTT.

This chain uses TRBV6-5 with TRBJ2-7; no reliable D call. This CDR3 has 15 amino acids. Trimming took off 0 bases at V and 0 bases at J, with 9 bases between the two ends. CDR1 is MNHEY and CDR2 is SVGAGI in the germline V gene. CDR3 sequence reads: CASSYSSILSYEQYF. In DNA, the CDR3 is TGTGCCAGCAGTTACTCAAGCATTCTCTCCTACGAGCAGTACTTC.

Only a few counts were recorded for this clonotype. The chain has TRBV18 and TRBJ1-2, with D hard to call. Germline assignment: CDR1 KGHSH and CDR2 LQKENI. V was clipped by 4 bases and J by 6 bases, with 12 bases between them. The CDR3 loop spans 13 amino acids. CDR3 in amino acids: CASSQDGRDGYTF. CDR3 in DNA: TGTGCCAGCTCACAAGACGGGCGGGATGGCTACACCTTC. Complete variable domain (other parts from reference TRBV18 and TRBJ1-2): NAGVMQNPRHLVRRRGQEARLRCSPMKGHSHVYWYRQLPEEGLKFMVYLQKENIIDESGMPKERFSAEFPKEGPSILRIQQVVRGDSAAYFCASSQDGRDGYTFGSGTRLTVV.

This chain connects TRBV29-1 to TRBJ2-1; 7 bases agree with TRBD1. With V trimmed by 5 bases and J by 10 bases, 5 bases remained unmatched. This CDR3 comprises 11 residues. CDR1 SQVTM and CDR2 ANQGSEA come from the germline V gene. The CDR3 is CSVTGAGEQFF. The CDR3 DNA follows: TGCAGCGTTACAGGGGCAGGGGAGCAGTTCTTC.

This clonotype was counted a few times. V and J are TRBV11-2 and TRBJ2-1; 9 bases match TRBD1. CDR1 SGHAT and CDR2 FQNNGV come from the germline V gene. Unmatched junction bases numbered 4, after V lost 4 bases and J lost 9 bases. The CDR3 is 13 amino acids. CDR3 coding DNA: TGTGCCAGCAGCTCAGGGACAGGGCGTGAGCAGTTCTTC. Its translation: CASSSGTGREQFF.

V is TRBV29-1 and J is TRBJ2-4; the D is unclear. The CDR3 runs 13 residues. The germline V and J ends were trimmed by 0 bases and 3 bases, with 6 bases remaining between them. Germline-derived CDR1 and CDR2 are SQVTM and ANQGSEA. The CDR3 is CSVEEGNKNIQYF. The CDR3 coding sequence is TGCAGCGTTGAAGAGGGTAACAAAAACATTCAGTACTTC.

The table lists this clonotype with a few counts. The chain joins TRBV5-4 to TRBJ2-2; 10 bases are shared with TRBD1. Trimming at V came to 5 bases and at J to 5 bases, leaving 15 bases not matched to a gene. Germline V gene data show CDR1 as SGHNT and CDR2 as YYREEE (reference sequence). This CDR3 spans 18 amino acids. The CDR3 reads CASSPQNSDRGWTGELFF. DNA for the CDR3: TGTGCCAGCAGTCCGCAGAATTCGGACAGGGGGTGGACCGGGGAGCTGTTTTTT.